This is a list of T cell receptor beta chains from one sample in a study of cytomegalovirus exposure and HLA in healthy donors. TCRdb's table, derived via immunoSEQ multiplex PCR, lists solely in-frame clones and lacks some. The sample yields 270,000 or so clones, roughly 90% seen once. The material sequenced was PBMCs. The source of these receptors is a man aged 35-49 years in good health and CMV-seropositive. CDR3s include the opening cysteine and the closing phenylalanine or tryptophan. D genes are given only for firm matches. A clone size is listed for some rows: how often the clone was seen (once, few, many), or a class if it is expanded.

J gene	clone size	D gene	V gene	CDR3 protein	CDR3 DNA
TRBJ2-7	once	TRBD1	TRBV5-8	CASSYRDRDYEQYF	TGTGCCAGCAGCTACCGGGACAGGGACTACGAGCAGTACTTC
TRBJ2-7	many	TRBD1	TRBV4-2	CASSYRDRVPYEQYF	TGTGCCAGCAGCTACCGGGACAGGGTACCCTACGAGCAGTACTTC
TRBJ2-3	-	TRBD2	TRBV18	CASSPPGTGGPTDTQYF	TGTGCCAGCTCACCACCAGGGACGGGAGGTCCCACAGATACGCAGTATTTT
TRBJ1-2	-	TRBD1	TRBV5-4	CASSGTGGNGYTF	TGTGCCAGCAGCGGGACAGGGGGGAATGGCTACACCTTC
TRBJ2-3	-	TRBD2	TRBV25-1	CATRLAGGDTQYF	TGTGCCACTCGACTAGCGGGGGGAGATACGCAGTATTTT
TRBJ2-7	-	-	TRBV10-1	CASSEGSSGKGEQYF	TGCGCCAGCAGTGAGGGGAGTTCCGGGAAAGGCGAGCAGTACTTC
TRBJ2-5	-	TRBD2	TRBV14	CASSLISPGTSGRYQETQYF	TGTGCCAGCAGCCTAATATCCCCCGGGACTAGCGGGAGGTACCAAGAGACCCAGTACTTC
TRBJ1-2	-	TRBD1	TRBV7-9	CASSSPGQGYGYTF	TGTGCCAGCAGCTCTCCGGGACAGGGCTATGGCTACACCTTC
TRBJ2-2	-	TRBD2	TRBV5-1	CASSLGLAGAGTGELFF	TGCGCCAGCAGCTTGGGACTAGCGGGAGCGGGGACCGGGGAGCTGTTTTTT
TRBJ1-1	once	TRBD1	TRBV7-8	CASSLALRGRDAEAFF	TGTGCCAGCAGCTTAGCTTTGAGGGGGCGCGACGCTGAAGCTTTCTTT
TRBJ1-4	-	-	TRBV7-9	CASSSYSATNEKLFF	TGTGCCAGCAGCTCCTACTCTGCAACTAATGAAAAACTGTTTTTT
TRBJ2-1	-	-	TRBV6-6	CASIRSSGNEQFF	TGTGCCAGCATCCGGTCCAGCGGCAATGAGCAGTTCTTC
TRBJ1-1	-	-	TRBV7-9	CASSFQMNTEAFF	TGTGCCAGCAGCTTTCAGATGAACACTGAAGCTTTCTTT
TRBJ2-2	-	-	TRBV4-1	CASSQEISGTGELFF	TGCGCCAGCAGCCAAGAGATTAGCGGCACCGGGGAGCTGTTTTTT
TRBJ2-1	once	-	TRBV28	CASSSSPPAGNEQFF	TGTGCCAGCAGTTCCTCCCCCCCTGCGGGCAATGAGCAGTTCTTC
TRBJ1-5	few	TRBD1	TRBV4-1	CASSHWTGSNQPQHF	TGCGCCAGCAGCCACTGGACAGGGAGCAATCAGCCCCAGCATTTT
TRBJ2-7	-	TRBD1	TRBV7-6	CASSFPGGYEQYF	TGTGCCAGCAGCTTCCCAGGGGGCTACGAGCAGTACTTC
TRBJ2-7	-	TRBD1	TRBV29-1	CSVEVGRDRGDEQYF	TGCAGCGTTGAAGTCGGCCGGGACAGGGGAGACGAGCAGTACTTC
TRBJ1-1	once	-	TRBV7-9	CASSLVGGANTEAFF	TGTGCCAGCAGCTTAGTGGGGGGGGCGAATACTGAAGCTTTCTTT
TRBJ2-7	-	TRBD2	TRBV4-1	CASSPGTSGGHSYEQYF	TGCGCCAGCAGCCCGGGGACTAGCGGGGGGCACTCCTACGAGCAGTACTTC
TRBJ2-2	-	TRBD2	TRBV14	CASRPTSGRDTGELFF	TGTGCCAGCAGGCCGACTAGCGGGAGGGACACCGGGGAGCTGTTTTTT
TRBJ2-7	-	-	TRBV4-2	CASSQVGSSHEQYF	TGTGCCAGCAGCCAAGTTGGGAGTTCGCACGAGCAGTACTTC
TRBJ2-3	-	-	TRBV11-2	CASSRQGTDTQYF	TGTGCCAGCAGCCGGCAGGGCACAGATACGCAGTATTTT
TRBJ2-2	-	TRBD1	TRBV28	CASSSLGTGENTGELFF	TGTGCCAGCAGTTCCCTGGGGACAGGAGAGAACACCGGGGAGCTGTTTTTT
TRBJ1-1	-	-	TRBV7-6	CASSLSPQETEAFF	TGTGCCAGCAGCTTATCGCCACAGGAGACTGAAGCTTTCTTT
TRBJ1-3	-	-	TRBV27	CASSLFGATGNTIYF	TGTGCCAGCAGTTTATTTGGGGCGACGGGAAACACCATATATTTT
TRBJ2-1	-	TRBD2	TRBV18	CASSVRSGRRYNEQFF	TGTGCCAGCTCAGTCCGTAGCGGGAGGAGATACAATGAGCAGTTCTTC